The entry below describes one T cell receptor (beta chain). The antigen is not known. TCRdb redid the calling of the 5' RACE reads with MiXCR, one entry per CDR3 protein. The profile covers a few hundred thousand distinct CDR3 sequences, with around 4.3% appearing a single time and approximately 19% taken by the ten largest. This entry comes from a study of T cells after yellow fever vaccination. Study conclusions and caveats: A large majority of primary-vaccination clones showed up again after the booster (96% CD4, approximately 90% CD8).

Germline V CDR1 and CDR2: LGHDT, YNNKEL (reference sequence). The length of the CDR3 is 13 residues. Trimming removed 4 bases from V and 8 bases from J, with 14 bases in between. The input for sequencing was PBMCs, taken 15 days after the yellow fever booster vaccination. The genes are TRBV3-1 and TRBJ1-2; a possible D gene is TRBD1 (5 bases). This receptor was obtained from a man between 18 and 35 years old who received the YFV17D yellow fever vaccine. The CDR3 coding sequence is TGTGCCAGCAGCCGAATAGTAGGGGTCGGCTACACCTTC. This codes for CASSRIVGVGYTF. Complete variable domain (other parts from reference TRBV3-1 and TRBJ1-2): DTAVSQTPKYLVTQMGNDKSIKCEQNLGHDTMYWYKQDSKKFLKIMFSYNNKELIINETVPNRFSPKSPDKAHLNLHINSLELGDSAVYFCASSRIVGVGYTFGSGTRLTVV.